This entry lists 21 T cell receptor beta chains sequenced from one sample in a study of long-term antiretroviral therapy in people with HIV. The run of the v3.0 immunoSEQ assay was at survey level. Sequencing was performed with immunoSEQ multiplex PCR; in TCRdb, only in-frame clones are kept and a portion is missing. There are about 17,000 clones in the sample; about 80% occur only once, and approximately 9% lies in the top ten. Here the sequenced sample was unsorted PBMCs, taken 0.3 years before starting antiretroviral therapy. The receptors come from a man aged 45-65 years with HIV.

The rearrangement links TRBV10-1 to TRBJ2-3, with 13 bases identical to TRBD2. Per the germline V gene, CDR1 is WNHNN and CDR2 is SYGVQD (reference sequence). V was clipped by 4 bases and J by 4 bases; unmatched bases: 2. The CDR3 is 15 residues long. The CDR3 protein is CASSAGLAGSDTQYF. Here the CDR3 DNA reads TGCGCCAGCAGTGCGGGACTAGCGGGATCAGATACGCAGTATTTT.

The rearrangement uses TRBV6-5 and TRBJ1-5; TRBD1 is a possible D gene (5 bases). There are 13 residues in the CDR3. Trimming shortened V by 4 bases and J by 5 bases, and 9 bases separated the two germline ends. Germline V gene data show CDR1 as MNHEY and CDR2 as SVGAGI. The DNA for the CDR3 is TGTGCCAGCAGTTCAGGGTTCCATCAGCCCCAGCATTTT. Its translation is CASSSGFHQPQHF.

In its sample, this clone was seen once. The chain couples TRBV5-1 to TRBJ2-7, with 9 nucleotides matching TRBD1. Germline V CDR1 and CDR2: SGHRS, YFSETQ. The CDR3 is made up of 15 amino acids. J lost 4 bases, V lost 3 bases, and 8 bases had no gene match. CDR3 residues: CASSSGWDRVYEQYF. The CDR3 DNA reads as TGCGCCAGCAGCTCGGGTTGGGACAGGGTGTACGAGCAGTACTTC.

The chain has TRBV19 and TRBJ2-4; 12 positions agree with TRBD2. Germline V gene data show CDR1 as LNHDA and CDR2 as SQIVND (reference sequence). CDR3 length equals 19 residues. Trimming cost V 3 bases and J 0 bases; bases outside gene matches: 9. CDR3 bases: TGTGCCAGTAGTATTTCGACTAGCGGGAGAACCGTAGCCAAAAACATTCAGTACTTC. This codes for CASSISTSGRTVAKNIQYF.

The chain employs TRBV18 and TRBJ1-4; D might be TRBD1 (5 bases). Trimming shortened V by 3 bases and J by 0 bases, and 11 bases separated the two germline ends. The CDR3 consists of 16 residues. Germline V lookup: CDR1 KGHSH, CDR2 LQKENI. The CDR3 DNA follows: TGTGCCAGCTCACCGGAAGTGGGGGCAACTAATGAAAAACTGTTTTTT. Protein sequence: CASSPEVGATNEKLFF.

The CDR3 sequence is CASSGYNEQFF. DNA for the CDR3: TGCGCCAGCAGTGGGTACAATGAGCAGTTCTTC. V and J are TRBV10-2 and TRBJ2-1; the D is unclear. This CDR3 has 11 residues. The V gene lost 4 bases and the J gene lost 4 bases, with 2 bases spanning the gap. Germline CDR1 reads WSHSY; CDR2 reads SAAADI.

This chain links TRBV20-1 with TRBJ2-1, with D possibly matching TRBD1 (5 bases). Trimming cost V 7 bases and J 4 bases, with 8 bases left between them. Germline CDR1 and CDR2: DFQATT and SNEGSKA (reference sequence). This CDR3 region has 11 residues. This CDR3 is CSEKGYNEQFF. CDR3 in DNA: TGCAGTGAAAAGGGGTACAATGAGCAGTTCTTC.

Comments on this clone: An end of the junction differs from the germline gene, which may be a read error. The V call is TRBV19, the J call TRBJ2-7, with a possible D match to TRBD1 (6 bases). Germline V gene data show CDR1 as LNHDA and CDR2 as SQIVND (reference sequence). The CDR3 runs 14 residues. CDR3 amino acids: CASSMSGQLDEQYF. Here the CDR3 DNA reads TGTGCCAGCAGTATGTCCGGACAGCTCGACGAGCAGTACTTC.

The V and J genes are TRBV15 and TRBJ2-3, with 11 bases lining up with TRBD2. The J segment lost 6 bases and the V segment lost 6 bases, leaving 11 bases of the junction unmatched. The CDR3 consists of 16 residues. Germline V gene sequence: CDR1 LNHNV, CDR2 YYDKDF (reference sequence). The CDR3 nucleotides are TGTGCCACCAGTGGGGGGCTAGCGGGAGGTTATGATACGCAGTATTTT. This translates into CATSGGLAGGYDTQYF.

V usage is TRBV5-4 and J usage is TRBJ2-3; possible D gene TRBD2, 6 bases. This CDR3 is built from 12 residues. Looked up from germline, CDR1 is SGHNT and CDR2 is YYREEE (reference sequence). V shed 0 bases and J shed 13 bases, with 12 bases lying between them. The CDR3: CASSLATAGKYF. Written as DNA, the CDR3 is TGTGCCAGCAGCTTGGCGACGGCGGGGAAGTATTTT.

The CDR3 protein is CASSTRTGPPQYF. The CDR3 bases are TGTGCCAGTAGTACGCGGACAGGGCCGCCCCAGTACTTC. The chain carries TRBV19 and TRBJ2-5; 8 bases match TRBD1. The CDR3 is made up of 13 amino acids. From germline, CDR1 is LNHDA and CDR2 SQIVND (reference sequence). J gave up 9 bases and V 4 bases, and 7 bases lay outside the gene matches.

The V and J genes are TRBV10-2 and TRBJ2-7, with D unclear. V lost 3 bases and J lost 3, with 15 bases in between. Germline CDR1 is WSHSY and CDR2 is SAAADI. The CDR3 totals 15 residues. The CDR3 protein is CASSDRAVNLYEQYF. In DNA, the CDR3 is TGCGCCAGCAGTGATAGGGCAGTCAACCTCTACGAGCAGTACTTC.

The chain is built from TRBV6-1 and TRBJ2-3; no definite D call. Germline V gives CDR1 MNHNS, CDR2 SASEGT. The CDR3 is 13 amino acids. V lost 1 base and J 5 bases, leaving 7 bases between the germline ends. The DNA for the CDR3 is TGTGCCAGCAGTGAAGTGAGAGGAGATACGCAGTATTTT. It is translated as CASSEVRGDTQYF.

This chain uses TRBV4-1 with TRBJ2-3; D is undetermined. The CDR3 has 14 residues. Trimming left V 0 bases short and J 2 bases short, with 6 bases between. The germline gives CDR1 MGHRA, CDR2 YSYEKL. CDR3 sequence reads: CASSQEGITDTQYF. CDR3 bases: TGCGCCAGCAGCCAAGAGGGGATCACAGATACGCAGTATTTT.

This rearrangement joins TRBV13 to TRBJ1-4; 7 bases line up with TRBD1. V shed 2 bases and J 4 bases; nucleotides not matched to a gene: 4. Germline CDR1 is PRHDT and CDR2 is FYEKMQ (reference sequence). The CDR3 is 15 amino acids. CDR3 coding DNA: TGTGCCAGCAGCTTATCGGGACAGAGTAATGAAAAACTGTTTTTT. It translates to CASSLSGQSNEKLFF.

The chain carries TRBV7-9 and TRBJ2-3, with a tentative D call TRBD1 (6 bases). The CDR3 spans 13 residues. The V end was cut by 6 bases, the J end by 4 bases, with 11 bases between. The germline CDR1 and CDR2 sequences are SEHNR and FQNEAQ (reference sequence). The CDR3 DNA follows: TGTGCCAGCAGGTCCACAGGGTCAGATACGCAGTATTTT. It yields the protein CASRSTGSDTQYF.

The rearrangement uses TRBV27 and TRBJ1-4, with 8 bases aligning to TRBD1. Trimming took 2 bases from V and 5 from J; bases not matched to a gene: 4. This CDR3 region has 15 residues. Germline CDR1 and CDR2: MNHEY and SMNVEV (reference sequence). DNA of the CDR3: TGTGCCAGCAGTTTAAGGACAGGGATAAATGAAAAACTGTTTTTT. Translating gives CASSLRTGINEKLFF.

This clone has just a few counts. The CDR3 sequence: CASSFLPGTGGYEQYF. CDR3 DNA sequence: TGTGCCAGCAGCTTCCTGCCCGGGACAGGGGGCTACGAGCAGTACTTC. The chain couples TRBV7-9 to TRBJ2-7, with 11 bases that match TRBD1. The CDR3 is 16 residues long. CDR1 and CDR2 (germline): SEHNR, FQNEAQ (reference sequence). The J segment lost 3 bases and the V segment lost 3 bases, leaving 7 bases of the junction unmatched. Supplemented by reference TRBV7-9 and TRBJ2-7, the full variable domain reads DTGVSQNPRHKITKRGQNVTFRCDPISEHNRLYWYRQTLGQGPEFLTYFQNEAQLEKSRLLSDRFSAERPKGSFSTLEIQRTEQGDSAMYLCASSFLPGTGGYEQYFGPGTRLTVT.

This chain connects TRBV5-6 to TRBJ1-1; no firm D call. CDR3 size: 13 residues. Per germline, CDR1 SGHDT and CDR2 YYEEEE. With 1 base removed from V and 1 base from J, the gap between germline ends came to 5 bases. DNA for the CDR3: TGTGCCAGCAGCTTGTGGGGGAACACTGAAGCTTTCTTT. Translation: CASSLWGNTEAFF.

The chain uses TRBV5-4 and TRBJ1-1; D is ambiguous. CDR1 and CDR2 (germline): SGHNT, YYREEE (reference sequence). V gave up 4 bases and J gave up 4 bases, with 11 bases separating them. The CDR3 has 13 amino acids. CDR3 loop: CASSPSESTEAFF. As DNA, the CDR3 is TGTGCCAGCAGCCCTTCCGAATCCACTGAAGCTTTCTTT.

V usage is TRBV4-3 and J usage is TRBJ1-1, with D possibly matching TRBD1 (6 bases). CDR1 is LGHNA and CDR2 is YSLEER in the germline V gene. CDR3 length: 16 amino acids. V was pared by 0 bases and J by 3 bases, with 14 bases between. Here the CDR3 reads CASSQDLGGTDTEAFF. The CDR3 DNA sequence: TGCGCCAGCAGCCAAGATTTAGGGGGTACTGACACTGAAGCTTTCTTT.